These 24 T cell receptor beta chains were all obtained from the same sample, sequenced in a study of control samples from healthy donors and cancer patients (dated by TCRdb to the early 2020s). Library creation used the immunoSEQ multiplex PCR assay. This is the immuneACCESS table as TCRdb keeps it, with only in-frame sequences that have V and J called. A part of the clones is gone; compared with another copy, unresolved V genes explain less than half, and the rest is unexplained. This sample lists about 110,000 clones; roughly 90% were detected once. The ten largest make up 7.8% of the sample. Sequenced: blood. These receptors all come from a woman aged 18 to 35 in good health.

This sequence joins TRBV30 and TRBJ1-6; D is unclear. CDR3 length equals 13 residues. V was pared by 1 base and J by 6 bases, with 7 bases between. CDR1 is GTSNPN, CDR2 SVGIG, per germline (reference sequence). CDR3 protein: CAWSEGSNSPLHF. Written as DNA, the CDR3 is TGTGCCTGGAGTGAAGGGAGTAATTCACCCCTCCACTTT.

V is TRBV29-1 and J is TRBJ2-1, with a possible D match to TRBD1 (5 bases). With 7 bases removed from V and 3 bases from J, the gap between germline ends came to 13 bases. This CDR3 is 13 amino acids long. In germline, CDR1 is SQVTM, CDR2 ANQGSEA. In nucleotides, the CDR3 is TGCAGCGCTCGACAGACGAGCTACAATGAGCAGTTCTTC. The encoded protein is CSARQTSYNEQFF.

In regard to this clone: Different DNA sequences within this sample yield the same CDR3. This sequence joins TRBV5-1 and TRBJ2-3; D unresolved. V was trimmed by 2 bases and J by 3 bases, leaving 4 bases between them. The CDR3 is made up of 12 amino acids. CDR1 is SGHRS, CDR2 YFSETQ, per germline. The CDR3 coding sequence is TGCGCCAGCAGCTTAACTACAGATACGCAGTATTTT. Translating gives CASSLTTDTQYF.

This rearrangement joins TRBV25-1 to TRBJ1-1; D ambiguous. V lost 2 bases to trimming and J lost 2 bases, with 15 bases between them. The germline V gene has CDR1 MGHDK and CDR2 SYGVNS. The CDR3 is 16 residues long. The CDR3 bases are TGTGCCAGCAGTGAACTCATCGAGGGATTAAACACTGAAGCTTTCTTT. Amino acids: CASSELIEGLNTEAFF.

This clone has a single count. The chain links TRBV28 to TRBJ2-5; TRBD1 matches at 8 bases. J lost 2 bases, V lost 6 bases, and 5 bases had no gene match. The germline gives CDR1 MDHEN, CDR2 SYDVKM. The CDR3 is 14 amino acids. Written as DNA, the CDR3 is TGTGCCAGCAGACCGACAGGGGCACAAGAGACCCAGTACTTC. Translation: CASRPTGAQETQYF.

The CDR3 protein is CASSLARDNEQFF. The DNA for the CDR3 is TGTGCCAGCAGCTTAGCCAGGGACAATGAGCAGTTCTTC. V usage is TRBV7-2 and J usage is TRBJ2-1; tentatively, D is TRBD1 (5 bases). Germline CDR1 is SGHTA and CDR2 is FQGNSA. V was trimmed by 0 bases and J by 5 bases, leaving 5 bases between them. This CDR3 has 13 residues.

The rearrangement joins TRBV7-2 to TRBJ2-3, with 7 nucleotides matching TRBD1. The trim removed 5 bases at V and 5 bases at J, leaving 10 bases unmatched. The germline CDR1 and CDR2 sequences are SGHTA and FQGNSA. The CDR3 has 15 amino acids. The DNA for the CDR3 is TGTGCCAGCAGCGCAATCAGGGGGATGGGAGATACGCAGTATTTT. This translates into CASSAIRGMGDTQYF. Using reference TRBV7-2 and TRBJ2-3 for the parts outside the CDR3, the full variable domain is GAGVSQSPSNKVTEKGKDVELRCDPISGHTALYWYRQSLGQGLEFLIYFQGNSAPDKSGLPSDRFSAERTGGSVSTLTIQRTQQEDSAVYLCASSAIRGMGDTQYFGPGTRLTVL.

This chain joins TRBV11-3 and TRBJ1-5, with a weak D call TRBD1 (6 bases). The CDR3 extends over 18 amino acids. The ends were cut back, 5 bases at V and 0 bases at J, with 20 bases in the middle. Germline V lookup: CDR1 SGHNT, CDR2 YENEEA. For the CDR3, the DNA is TGTGCCAGCAGCCCGGGGGGCAGGGGACAACTTAGCAATCAGCCCCAGCATTTT. Encoded protein: CASSPGGRGQLSNQPQHF.

The chain employs TRBV14 and TRBJ2-7; D unresolved. This CDR3 spans 14 amino acids. V was pared by 1 base and J by 2 bases, with 9 bases between. Germline CDR1 reads SGHDN; CDR2 reads FVKESK. This CDR3 reads CASSQGSNTYEQYF. The CDR3, as DNA: TGTGCCAGCAGCCAAGGGAGCAACACCTACGAGCAGTACTTC. Using reference TRBV14 and TRBJ2-7 for the parts outside the CDR3, the full variable domain is EAGVTQFPSHSVIEKGQTVTLRCDPISGHDNLYWYRRVMGKEIKFLLHFVKESKQDESGMPNNRFLAERTGGTYSTLKVQPAELEDSGVYFCASSQGSNTYEQYFGPGTRLTVT.

CDR3 region: CASSSGLAADTQYF. The CDR3 DNA reads TGTGCCAGCAGCTCCGGACTAGCCGCAGATACGCAGTATTTT. The chain recombines TRBV7-2 with TRBJ2-3; 8 positions match TRBD2. V trimming: 4 bases; J trimming: 4 bases; junction bases outside the gene matches: 4. The CDR3 consists of 14 residues. Germline assignment: CDR1 SGHTA and CDR2 FQGNSA.

This chain joins TRBV28 and TRBJ1-1; D unresolved. This CDR3 is 12 amino acids long. CDR1 and CDR2 (germline): MDHEN, SYDVKM. Trimming stripped 2 bases from V and 0 bases from J, with 1 base between. The CDR3 sequence: CASSLVNTEAFF. The CDR3 DNA sequence: TGTGCCAGCAGTTTAGTGAACACTGAAGCTTTCTTT.

The rearrangement joins TRBV12-3 or TRBV12-4 to TRBJ2-7, with D hard to call. V dropped 2 bases and J dropped 2 bases, with 4 bases sitting between them. The CDR3 covers 12 residues. This CDR3 reads CASSLSPYEQYF. CDR3 coding DNA: TGTGCCAGCAGTTTATCCCCCTACGAGCAGTACTTC.

The chain carries TRBV6-5 and TRBJ1-4, with a tentative D call TRBD1 (5 bases). This CDR3 is built from 16 residues. The germline V gene encodes CDR1 MNHEY and CDR2 SVGAGI. V lost 2 bases and J 2 bases, leaving 12 bases between the germline ends. The CDR3 here is CASSYDLGDTNEKLFF. As DNA, the CDR3 is TGTGCCAGCAGTTACGACCTGGGGGATACTAATGAAAAACTGTTTTTT.

The chain couples TRBV28 to TRBJ1-2; D is possibly TRBD1 (5 bases). V was trimmed by 5 bases and J by 5 bases, leaving 9 bases between them. CDR1 is MDHEN, CDR2 SYDVKM, per germline. CDR3 length equals 12 residues. This CDR3 is CASSHRLYGYTF. The DNA for the CDR3 is TGTGCCAGCAGTCACAGGTTATATGGCTACACCTTC.

J is TRBJ2-5 and V is TRBV28, with 10 bases matching TRBD1. Germline loops: CDR1 MDHEN, CDR2 SYDVKM. The CDR3 runs 18 residues. After removal of 4 bases from V and 2 bases from J, the junction contained 13 bases not matched to a gene. CDR3 sequence (DNA): TGTGCCAGCAGTTGGCCGGGACAGGGGCGGATTTCGCAAGAGACCCAGTACTTC. Its protein product is CASSWPGQGRISQETQYF.

This rearrangement joins TRBV9 to TRBJ2-1, with 12 bases fitting TRBD2. The CDR3 loop spans 19 amino acids. Looked up from germline, CDR1 is SGDLS and CDR2 is YYNGEE. With 3 bases clipped from V and 5 bases from J, the junction kept 15 bases outside the gene matches. The CDR3 spells CASSDPSGRALITNNEQFF. The CDR3 nucleotides are TGTGCCAGCAGCGATCCTAGCGGGAGGGCCTTGATAACCAACAATGAGCAGTTCTTC.

The chain carries TRBV2 and TRBJ2-7, with D possibly matching TRBD1 (5 bases). The CDR3 totals 15 residues. Trimming removed 1 base at V and 1 base at J, with 11 bases between. The germline V gene encodes CDR1 SNHLY and CDR2 FYNNEI. CDR3 sequence: CASSEGETVSYEQYF. Written as DNA, the CDR3 is TGTGCCAGCAGTGAAGGAGAGACAGTTTCCTACGAGCAGTACTTC.

V is TRBV7-3 and J is TRBJ1-2; TRBD1 might be the D (5 bases). Germline V CDR1 and CDR2: SGHTA, FQGTGA. The CDR3 covers 13 residues. V lost 4 bases to trimming and J lost 8 bases, with 14 bases between them. CDR3 coding DNA: TGTGCCAGCAGCTCAGACGGGGCGGGCGGCTACACCTTC. Residues: CASSSDGAGGYTF.

V gene TRBV7-3 combines with J gene TRBJ2-1, with 7 nucleotides matching TRBD2. The V gene end was trimmed by 5 bases and the J gene end by 2 bases; junction bases not matched to a gene: 9. In germline, CDR1 is SGHTA, CDR2 FQGTGA. The CDR3 contains 16 residues. CDR3 sequence reads: CASSPIAGPTYNEQFF. The CDR3 DNA is TGTGCCAGCAGCCCTATAGCGGGCCCCACCTACAATGAGCAGTTCTTC.

The sample holds one count of this clone. The chain has TRBV24-1 and TRBJ2-3, with 10 bases aligning to TRBD1. The germline CDR1 and CDR2 sequences are KGHDR and SFDVKD. The CDR3 is 14 amino acids. The trim removed 7 bases at V and 8 bases at J, leaving 8 bases unmatched. CDR3: CATRGTGALATQYF. The CDR3 DNA reads as TGTGCCACCAGGGGGACAGGGGCACTCGCTACGCAGTATTTT.

The gene calls are TRBV9 and TRBJ2-5; tentatively, D is TRBD2 (7 bases). Trimming cost V 0 bases and J 5 bases, with 17 bases left between them. CDR3 size: 16 residues. Germline V gene lookup returns CDR1 SGDLS and CDR2 YYNGEE. DNA of the CDR3: TGTGCCAGCAGCGTAGGAGGGGGGGCCGCCGGCGAGACCCAGTACTTC. Translated: CASSVGGGAAGETQYF.

V gene TRBV18 combines with J gene TRBJ2-1; D unresolved. Germline CDR1 and CDR2: KGHSH and LQKENI. V shed 2 bases and J shed 5 bases, with 13 bases lying between them. The CDR3 consists of 15 residues. Written as DNA, the CDR3 is TGTGCCAGCTCACCATTCGACAAGCCTAACAATGAGCAGTTCTTC. Protein: CASSPFDKPNNEQFF.

V is TRBV6-5 and J is TRBJ1-4; 9 bases match TRBD1. The germline V gene has CDR1 MNHEY and CDR2 SVGAGI. The CDR3 is made up of 15 amino acids. V trimming: 4 bases; J trimming: 6 bases; junction bases outside the gene matches: 6. CDR3 coding DNA: TGTGCCAGCAGTTCATCGACAGGGGGTGATGAAAAACTGTTTTTT. It encodes CASSSSTGGDEKLFF.

The chain uses TRBV19 and TRBJ2-3; D could derive from TRBD1 or TRBD2 (5 bases each). The V and J ends lost 3 bases and 2 bases respectively, with 6 bases between them. The CDR3 totals 13 residues. Per germline, CDR1 LNHDA and CDR2 SQIVND (reference sequence). This CDR3 is CASSIGATDTQYF. CDR3 DNA: TGTGCCAGTAGTATCGGGGCCACAGATACGCAGTATTTT.